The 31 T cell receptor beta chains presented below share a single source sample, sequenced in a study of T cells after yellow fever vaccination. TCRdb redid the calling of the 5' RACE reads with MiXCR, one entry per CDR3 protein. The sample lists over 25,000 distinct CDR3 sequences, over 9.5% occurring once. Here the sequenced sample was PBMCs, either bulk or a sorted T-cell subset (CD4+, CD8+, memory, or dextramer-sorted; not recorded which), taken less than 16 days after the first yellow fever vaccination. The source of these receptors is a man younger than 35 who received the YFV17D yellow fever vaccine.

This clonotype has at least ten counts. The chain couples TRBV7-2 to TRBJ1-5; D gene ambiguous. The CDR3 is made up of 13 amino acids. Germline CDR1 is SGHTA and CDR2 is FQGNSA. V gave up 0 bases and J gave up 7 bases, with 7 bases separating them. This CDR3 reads CASSLAERQPQHF. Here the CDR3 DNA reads TGTGCCAGCAGCTTAGCGGAGAGGCAGCCCCAGCATTTT.

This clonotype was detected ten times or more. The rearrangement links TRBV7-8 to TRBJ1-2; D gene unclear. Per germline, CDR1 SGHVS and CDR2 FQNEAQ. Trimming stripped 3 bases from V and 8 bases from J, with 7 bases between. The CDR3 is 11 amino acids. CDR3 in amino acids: CASSFGSGYTF. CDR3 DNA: TGTGCCAGCAGCTTTGGGTCAGGCTACACCTTC.

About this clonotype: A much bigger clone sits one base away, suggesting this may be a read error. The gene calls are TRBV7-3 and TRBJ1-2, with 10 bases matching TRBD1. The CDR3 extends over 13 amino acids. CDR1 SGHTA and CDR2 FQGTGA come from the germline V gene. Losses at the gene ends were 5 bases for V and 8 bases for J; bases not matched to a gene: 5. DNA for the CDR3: TGTGCCAGCAGCACCGGGACAGGGGTCGGCTACACCTTC. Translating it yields CASSTGTGVGYTF.

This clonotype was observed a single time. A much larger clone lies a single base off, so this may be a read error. The CDR3 bases are TGTGCCCTCAGTGACCCTAGGGGGACCCAGTACTTC. This translates into CALSDPRGTQYF. The chain combines TRBV10-3 with TRBJ2-5, with D possibly TRBD1 on 5 matching bases. The CDR3 totals 12 residues. From germline, CDR1 is ENHRY and CDR2 SYGVKD.

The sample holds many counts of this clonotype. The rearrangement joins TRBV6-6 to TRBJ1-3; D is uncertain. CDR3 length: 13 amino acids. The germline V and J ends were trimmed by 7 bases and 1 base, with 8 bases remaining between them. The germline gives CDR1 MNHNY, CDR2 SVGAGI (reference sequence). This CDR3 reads CASIQQSGNTIYF. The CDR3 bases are TGTGCCAGCATCCAACAATCTGGAAACACCATATATTTT.

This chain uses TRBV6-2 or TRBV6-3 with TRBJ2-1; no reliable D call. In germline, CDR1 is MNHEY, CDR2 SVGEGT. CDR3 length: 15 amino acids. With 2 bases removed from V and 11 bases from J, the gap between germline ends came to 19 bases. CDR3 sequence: CASSYGLSWWVQQFF. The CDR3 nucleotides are TGTGCCAGCAGTTACGGGCTTAGCTGGTGGGTCCAGCAGTTCTTC.

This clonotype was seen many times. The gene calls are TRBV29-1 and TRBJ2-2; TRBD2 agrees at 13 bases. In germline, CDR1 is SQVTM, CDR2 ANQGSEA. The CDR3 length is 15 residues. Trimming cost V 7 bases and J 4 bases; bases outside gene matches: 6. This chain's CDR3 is CSARLAGGGTGELFF. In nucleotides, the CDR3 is TGCAGCGCACGACTAGCGGGGGGTGGCACCGGGGAGCTGTTTTTT.

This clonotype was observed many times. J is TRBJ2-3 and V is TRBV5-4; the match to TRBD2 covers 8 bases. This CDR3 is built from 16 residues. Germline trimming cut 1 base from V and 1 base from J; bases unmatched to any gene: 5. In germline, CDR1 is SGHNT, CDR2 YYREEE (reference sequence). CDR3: CASSLNGGAGTDTQYF. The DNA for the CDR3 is TGTGCCAGCAGCTTGAACGGGGGGGCCGGCACAGATACGCAGTATTTT. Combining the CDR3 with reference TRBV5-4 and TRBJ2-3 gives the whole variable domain ETGVTQSPTHLIKTRGQQVTLRCSSQSGHNTVSWYQQALGQGPQFIFQYYREEENGRGNFPPRFSGLQFPNYSSELNVNALELDDSALYLCASSLNGGAGTDTQYFGPGTRLTVL.

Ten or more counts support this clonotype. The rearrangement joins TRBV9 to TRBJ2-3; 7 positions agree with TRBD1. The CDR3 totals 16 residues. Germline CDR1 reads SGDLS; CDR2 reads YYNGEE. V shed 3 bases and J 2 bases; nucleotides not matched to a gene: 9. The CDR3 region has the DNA TGTGCCAGCAGCGATCGGGACAGTCGATCCACAGATACGCAGTATTTT. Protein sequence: CASSDRDSRSTDTQYF.

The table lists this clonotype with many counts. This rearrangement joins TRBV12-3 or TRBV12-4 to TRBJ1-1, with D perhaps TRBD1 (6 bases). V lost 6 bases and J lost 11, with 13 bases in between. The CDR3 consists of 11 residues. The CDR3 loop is CASSPGGAAFF. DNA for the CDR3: TGTGCCAGCAGCCCCGGGGGGGCGGCTTTCTTT.

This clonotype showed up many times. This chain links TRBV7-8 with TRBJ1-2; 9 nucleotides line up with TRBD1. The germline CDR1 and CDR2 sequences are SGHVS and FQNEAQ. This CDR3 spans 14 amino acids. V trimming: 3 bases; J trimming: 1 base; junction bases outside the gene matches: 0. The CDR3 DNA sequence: TGTGCCAGCAGCTTGACAGGGGGTAACTATGGCTACACCTTC. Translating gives CASSLTGGNYGYTF.

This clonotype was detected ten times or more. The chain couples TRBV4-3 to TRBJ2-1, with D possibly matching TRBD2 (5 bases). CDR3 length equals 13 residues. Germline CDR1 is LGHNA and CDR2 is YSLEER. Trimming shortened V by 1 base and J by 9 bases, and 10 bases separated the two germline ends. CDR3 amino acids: CASSQGRAREQFF. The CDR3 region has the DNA TGCGCCAGCAGCCAAGGGCGGGCACGTGAGCAGTTCTTC.

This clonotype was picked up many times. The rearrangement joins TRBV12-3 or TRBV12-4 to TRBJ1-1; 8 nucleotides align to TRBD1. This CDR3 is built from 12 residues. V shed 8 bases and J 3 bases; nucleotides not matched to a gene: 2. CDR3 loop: CASAGGYTEAFF. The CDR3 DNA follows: TGTGCCAGCGCAGGGGGCTACACTGAAGCTTTCTTT.

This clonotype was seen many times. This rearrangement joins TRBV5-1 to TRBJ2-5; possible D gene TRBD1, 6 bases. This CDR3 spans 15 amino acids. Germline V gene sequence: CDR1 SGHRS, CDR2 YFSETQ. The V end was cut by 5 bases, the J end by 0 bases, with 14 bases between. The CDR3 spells CASRQGPTYQETQYF. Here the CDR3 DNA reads TGCGCCAGCAGACAGGGACCGACGTACCAAGAGACCCAGTACTTC.

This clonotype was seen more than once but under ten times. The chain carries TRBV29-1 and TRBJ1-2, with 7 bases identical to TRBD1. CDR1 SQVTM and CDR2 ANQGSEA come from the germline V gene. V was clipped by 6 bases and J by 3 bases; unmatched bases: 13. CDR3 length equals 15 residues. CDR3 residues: CSVGGTDGRYYGYTF. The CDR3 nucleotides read TGCAGCGTCGGCGGGACAGACGGTAGATACTATGGCTACACCTTC.

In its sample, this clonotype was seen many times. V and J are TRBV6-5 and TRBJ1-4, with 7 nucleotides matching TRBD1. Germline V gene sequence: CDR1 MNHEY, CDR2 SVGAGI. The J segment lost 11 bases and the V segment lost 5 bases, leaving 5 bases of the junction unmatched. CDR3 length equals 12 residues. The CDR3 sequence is CASSTTGQKLFF. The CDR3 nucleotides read TGTGCCAGCAGTACGACAGGGCAGAAACTGTTTTTT.

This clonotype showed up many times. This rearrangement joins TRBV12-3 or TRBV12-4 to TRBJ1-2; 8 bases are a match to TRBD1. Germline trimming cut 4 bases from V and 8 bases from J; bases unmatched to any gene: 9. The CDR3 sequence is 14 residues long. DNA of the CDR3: TGTGCCAGCAGTTCCCTGGGACAGGCGAAAGGCTACACCTTC. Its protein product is CASSSLGQAKGYTF.

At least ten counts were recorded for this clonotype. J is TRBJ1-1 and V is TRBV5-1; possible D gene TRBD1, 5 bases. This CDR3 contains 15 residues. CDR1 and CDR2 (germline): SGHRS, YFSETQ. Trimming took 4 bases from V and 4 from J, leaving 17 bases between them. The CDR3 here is CASSQGTSAGTEAFF. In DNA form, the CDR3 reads TGCGCCAGCAGCCAAGGGACCTCTGCCGGCACTGAAGCTTTCTTT.

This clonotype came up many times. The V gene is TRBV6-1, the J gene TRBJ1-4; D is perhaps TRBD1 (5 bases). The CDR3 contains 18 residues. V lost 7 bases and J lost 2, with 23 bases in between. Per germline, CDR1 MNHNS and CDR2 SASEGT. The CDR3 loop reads CASNLPRSKGPTNEKLFF. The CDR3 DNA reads TGTGCCAGCAACCTTCCTAGATCGAAGGGGCCGACTAATGAAAAACTGTTTTTT.

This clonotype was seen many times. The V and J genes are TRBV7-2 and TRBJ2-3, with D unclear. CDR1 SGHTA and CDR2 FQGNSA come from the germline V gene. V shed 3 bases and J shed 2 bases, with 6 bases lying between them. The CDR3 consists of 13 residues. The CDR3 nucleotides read TGTGCCAGCAGCTTGGGCTTCACAGATACGCAGTATTTT. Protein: CASSLGFTDTQYF.

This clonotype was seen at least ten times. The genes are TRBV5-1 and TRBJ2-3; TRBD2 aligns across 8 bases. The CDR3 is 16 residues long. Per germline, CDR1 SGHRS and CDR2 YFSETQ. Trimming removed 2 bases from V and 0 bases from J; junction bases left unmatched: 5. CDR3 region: CASSFSAGASTDTQYF. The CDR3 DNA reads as TGCGCCAGCAGCTTTTCAGCGGGGGCTAGCACAGATACGCAGTATTTT.

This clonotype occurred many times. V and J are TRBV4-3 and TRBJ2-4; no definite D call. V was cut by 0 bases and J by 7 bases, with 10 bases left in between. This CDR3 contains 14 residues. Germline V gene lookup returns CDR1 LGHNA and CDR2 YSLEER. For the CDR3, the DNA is TGCGCCAGCAGCCAAGATATCATAGTCAACATTCAGTACTTC. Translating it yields CASSQDIIVNIQYF.

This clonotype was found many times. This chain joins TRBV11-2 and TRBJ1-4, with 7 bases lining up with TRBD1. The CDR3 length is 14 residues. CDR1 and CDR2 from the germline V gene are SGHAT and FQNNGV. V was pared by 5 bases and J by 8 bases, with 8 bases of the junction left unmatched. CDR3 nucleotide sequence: TGTGCCAGCAGCCAAGACAGGGTTGGGGAAAAACTGTTTTTT. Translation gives CASSQDRVGEKLFF.

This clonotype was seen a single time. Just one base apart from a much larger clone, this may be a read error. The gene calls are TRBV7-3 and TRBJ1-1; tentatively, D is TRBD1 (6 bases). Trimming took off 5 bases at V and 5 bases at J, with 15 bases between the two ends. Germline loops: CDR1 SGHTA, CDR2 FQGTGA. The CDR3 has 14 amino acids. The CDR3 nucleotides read TGTGCCAGCAGCCCCACAGGGAGGTGGACTGAAGCTTTCTTT. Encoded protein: CASSPTGRWTEAFF.

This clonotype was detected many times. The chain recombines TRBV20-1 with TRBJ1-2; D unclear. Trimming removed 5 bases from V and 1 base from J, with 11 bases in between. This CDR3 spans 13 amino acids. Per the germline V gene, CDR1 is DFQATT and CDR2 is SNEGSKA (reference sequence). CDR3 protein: CSASTGYNYGYTF. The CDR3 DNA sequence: TGCAGTGCTTCGACCGGCTATAACTATGGCTACACCTTC.

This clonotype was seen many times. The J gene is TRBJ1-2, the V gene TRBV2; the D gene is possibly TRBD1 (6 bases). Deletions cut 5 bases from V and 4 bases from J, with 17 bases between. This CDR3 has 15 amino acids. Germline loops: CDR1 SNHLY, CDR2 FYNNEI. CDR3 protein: CASSLPTGVLYGYTF. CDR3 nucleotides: TGTGCCAGCAGTCTACCGACAGGAGTCCTCTATGGCTACACCTTC.

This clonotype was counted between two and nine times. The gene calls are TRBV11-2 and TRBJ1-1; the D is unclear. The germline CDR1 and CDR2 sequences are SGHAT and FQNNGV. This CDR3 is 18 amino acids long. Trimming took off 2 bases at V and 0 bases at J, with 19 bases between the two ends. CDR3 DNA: TGTGCCAGCAGCTTAAGAAGGTCGGCAGGTGACATGAACACTGAAGCTTTCTTT. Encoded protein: CASSLRRSAGDMNTEAFF.

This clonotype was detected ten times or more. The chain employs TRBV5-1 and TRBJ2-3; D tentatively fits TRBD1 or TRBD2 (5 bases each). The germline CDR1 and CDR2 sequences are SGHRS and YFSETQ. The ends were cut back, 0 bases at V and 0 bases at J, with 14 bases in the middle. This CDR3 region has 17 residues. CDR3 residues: CASSLVVTGLSTDTQYF. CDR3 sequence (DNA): TGCGCCAGCAGCTTGGTAGTTACGGGGCTAAGCACAGATACGCAGTATTTT.

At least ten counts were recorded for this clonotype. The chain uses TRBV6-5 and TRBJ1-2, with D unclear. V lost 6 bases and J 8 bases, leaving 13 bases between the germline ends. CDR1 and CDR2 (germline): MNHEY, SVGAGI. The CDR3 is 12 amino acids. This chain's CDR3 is CASSALVGGYTF. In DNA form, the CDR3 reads TGTGCCAGCAGCGCCCTTGTAGGGGGCTACACCTTC.

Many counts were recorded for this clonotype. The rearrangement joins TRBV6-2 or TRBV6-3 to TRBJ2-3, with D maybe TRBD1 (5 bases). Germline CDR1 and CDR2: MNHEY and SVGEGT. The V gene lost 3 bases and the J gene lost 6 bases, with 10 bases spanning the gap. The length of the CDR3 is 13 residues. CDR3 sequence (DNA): TGTGCCAGCAGTTATACCCGACAGGATACGCAGTATTTT. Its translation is CASSYTRQDTQYF.

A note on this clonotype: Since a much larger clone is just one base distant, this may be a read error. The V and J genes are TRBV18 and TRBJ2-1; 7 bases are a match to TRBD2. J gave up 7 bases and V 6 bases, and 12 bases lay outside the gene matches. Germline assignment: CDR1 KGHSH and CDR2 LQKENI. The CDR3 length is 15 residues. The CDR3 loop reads CASSKGGAGLNEQFF. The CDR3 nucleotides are TGTGCCAGCTCGAAAGGAGGAGCGGGGTTGAATGAGCAGTTCTTC.